This TCR beta chain was captured in a study of T cells expressing NK-cell markers. Study-level information: The study sequenced eight donors, seven HCMV-seropositive and one seronegative.

No DNA is given; TCRdb re-called the 5' RACE reads and lists each CDR3 protein once. The clone table shows fewer than 300,000 distinct CDR3 sequences, with the ten largest holding roughly 4.2%. The V gene's germline CDR1 is MNHEY and CDR2 SVGEGT. The CDR3 is 12 amino acids. The clonotype originates from a woman between 18 and 70 years old in good health. Sequenced sample: blood T cells: a sorted CD56 or NKG2C T cell subset, CD4+ or CD8+ T cells, or bulk PBMC T cells (not recorded which). The chain recombines TRBV6-2 or TRBV6-3 with TRBJ2-3; TCRdb lists TRBD1, though no DNA is available to test this call. The CDR3 is CASSQGYGTQYF.